This is a list of T cell receptor beta chains from one sample in a study of shared clonotypes between healthy human individuals. Libraries were prepared by immunoSEQ multiplex PCR; TCRdb keeps only in-frame clonotypes and omits some of them. The sample records 2,500,000 or so clones, roughly 90% being singletons. The sequencing sample was made of naive CD4+ T cells from PBMCs. All receptors come from a man younger than 35 in good health. Some clones in this sample may be carry-over from other donors' samples. Both conserved end residues are part of each CDR3. Fields, in order: clone size, J gene, D gene, V gene, CDR3 protein, CDR3 DNA. D genes are given only for firm matches. Clone size is not always given. Where it is, it says once, few, many or a class for expanded clones.

clone size: NA; J gene: TRBJ2-7; D gene: NA; V gene: TRBV15; CDR3 protein: CATSRVGTREQYF; CDR3 DNA: TGTGCCACCAGCAGAGTAGGGACCAGGGAGCAGTACTTC
clone size: NA; J gene: TRBJ2-7; D gene: TRBD1; V gene: TRBV4-2; CDR3 protein: CASSQGQGTYEQYF; CDR3 DNA: TGTGCCAGCAGCCAAGGACAGGGGACCTACGAGCAGTACTTC
clone size: NA; J gene: TRBJ2-1; D gene: NA; V gene: TRBV7-2; CDR3 protein: CASSSDGAYNEQFF; CDR3 DNA: TGTGCCAGCAGCTCCGACGGGGCCTACAATGAGCAGTTCTTC
clone size: NA; J gene: TRBJ1-1; D gene: NA; V gene: TRBV5-1; CDR3 protein: CASSSDRSGRQNAEAFF; CDR3 DNA: TGCGCCAGCAGCTCCGATAGATCAGGGCGTCAGAACGCTGAAGCTTTCTTT
clone size: NA; J gene: TRBJ2-7; D gene: TRBD2; V gene: TRBV9; CDR3 protein: CASSPSGTSGAYEQYF; CDR3 DNA: TGTGCCAGCAGCCCTAGCGGGACTAGCGGGGCCTACGAGCAGTACTTC
clone size: NA; J gene: TRBJ1-2; D gene: NA; V gene: TRBV2; CDR3 protein: CASSDLGVSNYGYTF; CDR3 DNA: TGTGCCAGCAGTGATTTAGGGGTTTCTAACTATGGCTACACCTTC
clone size: once; J gene: TRBJ1-2; D gene: NA; V gene: TRBV7-3; CDR3 protein: CASSNSGTTYGYTF; CDR3 DNA: TGTGCCAGCAGCAACTCCGGGACAACCTATGGCTACACCTTC
clone size: NA; J gene: TRBJ1-5; D gene: NA; V gene: TRBV27; CDR3 protein: CASSATGARRVQPQHF; CDR3 DNA: TGTGCCAGCAGCGCCACCGGAGCCCGCAGAGTGCAGCCCCAGCATTTT
clone size: NA; J gene: TRBJ1-5; D gene: TRBD1; V gene: TRBV7-2; CDR3 protein: CASSFEGQLNQPQHF; CDR3 DNA: TGTGCCAGCAGCTTTGAGGGACAGCTCAATCAGCCCCAGCATTTT
clone size: NA; J gene: TRBJ2-7; D gene: NA; V gene: TRBV7-9; CDR3 protein: CASSPGQSYEQYF; CDR3 DNA: TGTGCCAGCAGCCCTGGACAGTCCTACGAGCAGTACTTC
clone size: NA; J gene: TRBJ1-4; D gene: NA; V gene: TRBV6-1; CDR3 protein: CASRATANEKLFF; CDR3 DNA: TGTGCCAGCAGGGCGACAGCTAATGAAAAACTGTTTTTT
clone size: NA; J gene: TRBJ2-5; D gene: TRBD2; V gene: TRBV28; CDR3 protein: CASSTTSGSREETQYF; CDR3 DNA: TGTGCCAGCAGTACGACTAGCGGGAGTCGGGAAGAGACCCAGTACTTC
clone size: NA; J gene: TRBJ2-1; D gene: TRBD2; V gene: TRBV7-9; CDR3 protein: CASSFASGDNEQFF; CDR3 DNA: TGTGCCAGCAGCTTTGCTAGCGGGGACAATGAGCAGTTCTTC
clone size: NA; J gene: TRBJ1-5; D gene: NA; V gene: TRBV7-6; CDR3 protein: CASSLAQYQPQHF; CDR3 DNA: TGTGCCAGCAGCCTCGCCCAATATCAGCCCCAGCATTTT
clone size: once; J gene: TRBJ2-4; D gene: NA; V gene: TRBV10-1; CDR3 protein: CASSAIAKNIQYF; CDR3 DNA: TGCGCCAGCAGTGCTATAGCCAAAAACATTCAGTACTTC
clone size: NA; J gene: TRBJ2-1; D gene: TRBD2; V gene: TRBV18; CDR3 protein: CASSSQREFFGEQFF; CDR3 DNA: TGTGCCAGCTCATCTCAGCGGGAGTTTTTCGGTGAGCAGTTCTTC
clone size: NA; J gene: TRBJ2-7; D gene: NA; V gene: TRBV4-3; CDR3 protein: CASSQVRGLSYEQYF; CDR3 DNA: TGCGCCAGCAGCCAAGTCCGCGGACTCTCCTACGAGCAGTACTTC
clone size: NA; J gene: TRBJ1-2; D gene: NA; V gene: TRBV29-1; CDR3 protein: CSVGGASYYGYTF; CDR3 DNA: TGCAGCGTTGGAGGAGCCTCCTACTATGGCTACACCTTC